The 5 T cell receptor beta chains below were found in one sample sequenced in a study of a mutant IDH1 vaccine in newly diagnosed glioma (dated by TCRdb to the early 2020s). The sample's time point label is to be understood as: week 23, last vaccination. Each vaccine dose was 300 ug of a 20-mer mutant IDH1 peptide in Montanide, given subcutaneously with topical imiquimod. These TCRs' antigens remain unknown. Library generation was performed with the immunoSEQ multiplex PCR assay. Entries here come from immuneACCESS through TCRdb and include only in-frame sequences with V and J called. Some clones fail to appear in such tables; in the studies checked, an unresolved V gene covers under half of the shortfall, and the cause of the remainder is unknown. The sample table shows 25,000 to 35,000 clones, and 88% are seen once. The ten largest clones capture over 2.5% of the sample. The sequencing here drew on PBMCs, taken from a glioma patient whose treatment included an IDH1 peptide vaccine. All receptors come from a middle-aged man with glioma.

The V gene is TRBV5-4, the J gene TRBJ1-1, with a possible D match to TRBD1 (5 bases). The V end was cut by 4 bases, the J end by 3 bases, with 10 bases between. CDR3 length equals 13 residues. Germline-derived CDR1 and CDR2 are SGHNT and YYREEE (reference sequence). The CDR3 region is CASSTGGYTEAFF. The CDR3 coding sequence is TGTGCCAGCAGCACGGGGGGGTACACTGAAGCTTTCTTT. Drawing the rest from reference TRBV5-4 and TRBJ1-1, the complete variable domain is ETGVTQSPTHLIKTRGQQVTLRCSSQSGHNTVSWYQQALGQGPQFIFQYYREEENGRGNFPPRFSGLQFPNYSSELNVNALELDDSALYLCASSTGGYTEAFFGQGTRLTVV.

J is TRBJ2-4 and V is TRBV5-4, with TRBD1 matching over 7 bases. The germline V gene has CDR1 SGHNT and CDR2 YYREEE (reference sequence). The length of the CDR3 is 16 residues. V lost 5 bases, J lost 1 base, and 9 bases stayed unmatched. CDR3 sequence: CASSTTGSTAKNIQYF. The CDR3 coding sequence is TGTGCCAGCAGTACGACAGGGTCGACGGCCAAAAACATTCAGTACTTC.

The chain links TRBV5-1 to TRBJ1-5; D perhaps matches TRBD1 (6 bases). The V gene lost 5 bases and the J gene lost 5 bases, with 14 bases spanning the gap. The CDR3 extends over 14 amino acids. CDR1 and CDR2 from the germline V gene are SGHRS and YFSETQ. The CDR3 DNA reads TGCGCCAGCAGTATACAGGGTTCATATCAGCCCCAGCATTTT. Translating gives CASSIQGSYQPQHF.

The chain joins TRBV7-2 to TRBJ2-2; maybe TRBD1 (5 bases). Trimming stripped 5 bases from V and 6 bases from J, with 13 bases between. Germline assignment: CDR1 SGHTA and CDR2 FQGNSA. The length of the CDR3 is 14 residues. CDR3 sequence (DNA): TGTGCCAGCAGCCTGGGGCAGGTCGCCGGGGAGCTGTTTTTT. The encoded protein is CASSLGQVAGELFF.

The chain combines TRBV5-6 with TRBJ2-1; tentative D call: TRBD2 (6 bases). The V gene's germline CDR1 is SGHDT and CDR2 YYEEEE. CDR3 length equals 13 residues. V lost 0 bases to trimming and J lost 5 bases, with 6 bases between them. The CDR3 sequence: CASSLGGDNEQFF. As DNA, the CDR3 is TGTGCCAGCAGCTTGGGCGGGGACAATGAGCAGTTCTTC.